Each of the 22 T cell receptor beta chains below was sequenced from the same sample in a study of T cell responses to AZD1222 COVID-19 vaccine. Method: immunoSEQ multiplex PCR; TCRdb's copy keeps in-frame clones and lacks some. Altogether approximately 100,000 clones are present, roughly 89% being singletons, with the ten largest covering about 41%. The starting material was peripheral blood, obtained on day 0 of AZD1222 vaccination. Receptor source: an adult in good health.

V gene TRBV18 combines with J gene TRBJ1-5; tentatively, D is TRBD1 (5 bases). This CDR3 is 16 amino acids long. Trimming shortened V by 2 bases and J by 4 bases, and 15 bases separated the two germline ends. The germline CDR1 and CDR2 sequences are KGHSH and LQKENI. CDR3 sequence: CASSPLGQGGNQPQHF. DNA of the CDR3: TGTGCCAGCTCACCATTGGGGCAGGGTGGGAATCAGCCCCAGCATTTT.

CDR3 nucleotides: TGTGCCAGTAGCCACCCTATGGGCTTTTTGCGGGGCTACACCTTC. It yields the protein CASSHPMGFLRGYTF. The V call is TRBV19, the J call TRBJ1-2, with no clear D. Germline CDR1 LNHDA, CDR2 SQIVND (reference sequence). Trimming shortened V by 6 bases and J by 8 bases, and 22 bases separated the two germline ends. CDR3 length: 15 residues.

There are a few counts of this clone. CDR3 protein: CATSRGINSYYTF. The CDR3 DNA reads TGTGCCACCAGCAGGGGAATAAATAGTTACTACACCTTC. This chain links TRBV15 with TRBJ1-2; no definite D call. CDR3 length equals 13 residues. CDR1 and CDR2 from the germline V gene are LNHNV and YYDKDF (reference sequence). Between the trimmed V and J ends, which lost 3 bases and 10 bases, there was a span of 15 bases.

The chain joins TRBV19 to TRBJ2-5, with D perhaps being TRBD1 or TRBD2 (5 bases each). The ends were cut back, 6 bases at V and 4 bases at J, with 15 bases in the middle. The CDR3 has 14 residues. Germline CDR1 and CDR2: LNHDA and SQIVND (reference sequence). CDR3 coding DNA: TGTGCCAGTAGACGAGGGGCTTCCGGAGAGACCCAGTACTTC. This translates into CASRRGASGETQYF.

This clone has only one observation. This chain uses TRBV2 with TRBJ1-2, with a possible D match to TRBD1 (5 bases). V was cut by 8 bases and J by 8 bases, with 18 bases left in between. CDR1 is SNHLY, CDR2 FYNNEI, per germline. This CDR3 has 13 residues. CDR3 sequence: CASGAGYPGGYTF. Here the CDR3 DNA reads TGTGCCAGCGGGGCAGGCTACCCGGGGGGCTACACCTTC.

This clone was seen a handful of times. The chain links TRBV5-1 to TRBJ2-7; TRBD1 or TRBD2 may be the D gene (5 bases each). V dropped 3 bases and J dropped 2 bases, with 15 bases sitting between them. The CDR3 sequence is 15 residues long. CDR1 is SGHRS and CDR2 is YFSETQ in the germline V gene. The CDR3: CASSSALGPAYEQYF. CDR3 nucleotides: TGCGCCAGCAGCTCCGCCCTGGGACCCGCCTACGAGCAGTACTTC.

The chain employs TRBV7-9 and TRBJ2-7, with D perhaps matching TRBD1 (6 bases). The ends were cut back, 3 bases at V and 4 bases at J, with 7 bases in the middle. The CDR3 is made up of 12 amino acids. Per germline, CDR1 SEHNR and CDR2 FQNEAQ (reference sequence). CDR3 in amino acids: CASSLQGYEQYF. CDR3 DNA: TGTGCCAGCAGCTTGCAGGGGTACGAGCAGTACTTC.

The gene calls are TRBV19 and TRBJ1-5, with D unclear. In germline, CDR1 is LNHDA, CDR2 SQIVND (reference sequence). The V and J ends lost 6 bases and 2 bases respectively, with 14 bases between them. The CDR3 is 15 residues long. CDR3 DNA: TGTGCCAGTAGCAAGGGAGTTAGGGGCAATCAGCCCCAGCATTTT. Translation gives CASSKGVRGNQPQHF.

The chain carries TRBV3-1 (or the pseudogene TRBV3-2) and TRBJ2-2; D may be TRBD1 or TRBD2 (5 bases each). V was cut by 4 bases and J by 5 bases, with 20 bases left in between. The CDR3 has 17 amino acids. Germline loops: CDR1 LGHDT, CDR2 YNNKEL (reference sequence). The CDR3, as DNA: TGTGCCAGCAGCCGATCCGGGACCAATTCTGGGACCGGGGAGCTGTTTTTT. This sequence encodes CASSRSGTNSGTGELFF.

This chain links TRBV6-1 with TRBJ1-5, with D unclear. V lost 1 base and J 1 base, leaving 8 bases between the germline ends. Germline CDR1 is MNHNS and CDR2 is SASEGT. This CDR3 is built from 15 residues. CDR3 nucleotide sequence: TGTGCCAGCAGTGAAGAGGGATTGAGCAATCAGCCCCAGCATTTT. It is translated as CASSEEGLSNQPQHF.

The V and J genes are TRBV27 and TRBJ2-5; D might be TRBD1 (6 bases). The germline V gene has CDR1 MNHEY and CDR2 SMNVEV (reference sequence). The CDR3 has 15 amino acids. The ends were cut back, 4 bases at V and 2 bases at J, with 14 bases in the middle. CDR3 DNA sequence: TGTGCCAGCAGTTGGGGGACATCGAAGCAAGAGACCCAGTACTTC. Encoded protein: CASSWGTSKQETQYF.

The V and J genes are TRBV7-2 and TRBJ2-2; D may be TRBD2 (7 bases). Germline lookup yields CDR1 SGHTA and CDR2 FQGNSA. This CDR3 comprises 17 residues. Trimming pared 2 bases from V and 5 bases from J, leaving 18 bases between. The CDR3 nucleotides are TGTGCCAGCAGCTTAACGGGGGCGGGAGCGGGGACCGGGGAGCTGTTTTTT. It translates to CASSLTGAGAGTGELFF. Based on the CDR3 plus reference TRBV7-2 and TRBJ2-2, the full variable domain is GAGVSQSPSNKVTEKGKDVELRCDPISGHTALYWYRQSLGQGLEFLIYFQGNSAPDKSGLPSDRFSAERTGGSVSTLTIQRTQQEDSAVYLCASSLTGAGAGTGELFFGEGSRLTVL.

The V call is TRBV27, the J call TRBJ1-6; 7 bases match TRBD1. The CDR3 sequence is 15 residues long. Germline V gene sequence: CDR1 MNHEY, CDR2 SMNVEV (reference sequence). J was trimmed by 7 bases and V by 0 bases; bases with no gene match: 3. The CDR3 sequence is CASSLSGTVNSPLHF. CDR3 in DNA: TGTGCCAGCAGTTTATCCGGGACAGTGAATTCACCCCTCCACTTT.

On this clone itself: Additional DNA sequences in this sample encode the identical CDR3. J is TRBJ2-5 and V is TRBV18; D is unclear. Germline lookup yields CDR1 KGHSH and CDR2 LQKENI. V lost 0 bases to trimming and J lost 2 bases, with 7 bases between them. CDR3 length equals 14 residues. CDR3 in amino acids: CASSPPGLQETQYF. As DNA, the CDR3 is TGTGCCAGCTCACCACCAGGGTTACAAGAGACCCAGTACTTC.

This clone showed up just a few times. This sequence joins TRBV28 and TRBJ1-3, with 8 bases lining up with TRBD1. The CDR3 spans 16 residues. Germline lookup yields CDR1 MDHEN and CDR2 SYDVKM. Trimming removed 4 bases from V and 0 bases from J; junction bases left unmatched: 5. CDR3 sequence: CASSSLRGRSGNTIYF. The CDR3 DNA sequence: TGTGCCAGCAGTTCCCTCAGGGGGCGCTCTGGAAACACCATATATTTT.

V is TRBV28 and J is TRBJ2-7; TRBD1 agrees at 8 bases. This CDR3 has 13 residues. Germline-derived CDR1 and CDR2 are MDHEN and SYDVKM. The J segment lost 2 bases and the V segment lost 6 bases, leaving 3 bases of the junction unmatched. CDR3 in DNA: TGTGCCAGCAGGGAACAGGGGGCCTACGAGCAGTACTTC. It codes for CASREQGAYEQYF. Together with reference TRBV28 and TRBJ2-7, the CDR3 gives the full variable domain: DVKVTQSSRYLVKRTGEKVFLECVQDMDHENMFWYRQDPGLGLRLIYFSYDVKMKEKGDIPEGYSVSREKKERFSLILESASTNQTSMYLCASREQGAYEQYFGPGTRLTVT.

This sequence joins TRBV2 and TRBJ2-7; D is unresolved. The CDR3 loop spans 15 amino acids. V was pared by 0 bases and J by 0 bases, with 9 bases between. CDR1 is SNHLY and CDR2 is FYNNEI in the germline V gene. The CDR3 nucleotides read TGTGCCAGCAGTGAAGCGGGAAACCCCTCCTACGAGCAGTACTTC. It yields the protein CASSEAGNPSYEQYF.

This clone has only one observation. The chain employs TRBV2 and TRBJ2-7, with TRBD1 matching over 12 bases. Trimming cost V 6 bases and J 2 bases; bases outside gene matches: 5. The germline gives CDR1 SNHLY, CDR2 FYNNEI. The CDR3 is 15 residues long. The DNA of the CDR3 is TGTGCCAGCAGGGGGGACAGGGGGCCTCCCTACGAGCAGTACTTC. It codes for CASRGDRGPPYEQYF. The full variable domain, in which reference TRBV2 and TRBJ2-7 provide the parts outside the CDR3, is EPEVTQTPSHQVTQMGQEVILRCVPISNHLYFYWYRQILGQKVEFLVSFYNNEISEKSEIFDDQFSVERPDGSNFTLKIRSTKLEDSAMYFCASRGDRGPPYEQYFGPGTRLTVT.

The CDR3 sequence: CASSHPPGTGPEAFF. As DNA, the CDR3 is TGCGCCAGCAGCCATCCCCCCGGGACAGGTCCTGAAGCTTTCTTT. This chain uses TRBV4-1 with TRBJ1-1; 8 bases fit TRBD1. Germline trimming cut 3 bases from V and 6 bases from J; bases unmatched to any gene: 9. This CDR3 spans 15 amino acids. Germline CDR1 and CDR2: MGHRA and YSYEKL.

The gene calls are TRBV19 and TRBJ1-5; TRBD1 is a possible D gene (5 bases). V shed 6 bases and J shed 6 bases, with 18 bases lying between them. Germline-derived CDR1 and CDR2 are LNHDA and SQIVND (reference sequence). The CDR3 runs 15 residues. CDR3 amino acids: CASSLIFQGAQPQHF. For the CDR3, the DNA is TGTGCCAGTAGCTTAATATTCCAGGGCGCTCAGCCCCAGCATTTT.

The chain uses TRBV21-1 and TRBJ2-7; the D call of TRBD1 is as the table states it, not checked on the DNA. TRBV21-1 is marked as a pseudogene. The CDR3 is 15 residues long. The CDR3 sequence is CASRGRDRGRYEQYF. The CDR3 bases are TGTGCCAGCAGGGGGCGGGACAGGGGGCGATACGAGCAGTACTTC.

The chain has TRBV19 and TRBJ2-1; D perhaps matches TRBD2 (6 bases). The CDR3 loop spans 14 amino acids. V gave up 8 bases and J gave up 6 bases, with 17 bases separating them. In germline, CDR1 is LNHDA, CDR2 SQIVND (reference sequence). The CDR3 DNA is TGTGCCAGTGCGGGACCCTGGAGGAGCAATGAGCAGTTCTTC. Translation gives CASAGPWRSNEQFF.